The T cell receptor beta chain described here comes from a study of cytomegalovirus exposure and HLA in healthy donors (dated by TCRdb to the late 2010s). For the study in its entirety: According to a later analysis, one platform produced both the roughly 110 validation repertoires and the roughly 640 repertoires of the first cohort. The study was designed to test whether signatures of past pathogen exposure could be identified by cataloging public T cell receptors. A separate validation cohort of 90 to 150 different subjects was used in addition to the roughly 700-subject first cohort. To predict cytomegalovirus infection status, the study combined high-throughput TCR immunosequencing, statistical association of individual TCRs with disease status, and machine learning.

The donors belonged to the validation cohort of over a hundred subjects, which was separate from the approximately 700-subject first cohort. Library preparation was by the immunoSEQ multiplex PCR assay. Per the source publication's procedure: A statistical classification framework was developed to diagnose cytomegalovirus status using the catalog of TCR beta chain sequences. The table comes from immuneACCESS by way of TCRdb, which keeps in-frame sequences with V and J called. Part of the clones is missing from these tables; in studies checked, under half for an unresolved V gene and the rest for unknown reasons. The V and J calls and clone size come from that table; D and trimming were worked out from the DNA. The sample table holds approximately 280,000 clones, of which approximately 86% were seen once. 0.9% to 1.1% of the sample rests with the top ten. Summary of the overall study and its limitations: The validation cohort had no HLA typing available for a later analysis, so co-occurrence within that cohort was assessed over all 120 or so repertoires. The study listed 164 TCR beta chains as associated with cytomegalovirus. In a later analysis, TCRs clustered in the first cohort were found to also tend to co-occur in the 130 or so validation repertoires, with 85% to 95% of cluster scores above 0. Most TCR sequences were seen in very few donors, while some public TCRs were found in many individuals. A few of the identified cytomegalovirus-associated TCR beta chains were confirmed in vitro to be specific for cytomegalovirus antigens. The authors suggested that the approach could potentially be extended to other disease states and immunological phenotypes. The classifier was reported to diagnose cytomegalovirus status with high specificity and sensitivity in both the original and validation cohorts.

A remark on this clone: Its specific antigen is unknown. Base quality data are lacking; no much larger clone is found one base away.

Its CDR3 holds 16 amino acids, cysteine through phenylalanine. The sequence is cut down to CDR3 DNA, 48 bases in frame from base 1. Taken from the germline V gene, the CDR1 and CDR2 loops are SGHRS and YFSETQ. V is shortened by 4 bases, J by 2 bases, and the region joining them spans 13 bases. Here the chain combines TRBV5-1 and TRBJ2-6; TRBD2 is perhaps the D gene, given 7 matching bases. The sequence was collected from a woman younger than 30 in good health and CMV-seronegative. Sequences were obtained from PBMCs. Here is the DNA: TGCGCCAGCAGCCCCGAAGGGGGGGCTGGGGCCAACGTCCTGACTTTC. Its product reads: CASSPEGGAGANVLTF.